This is a list of T cell receptor beta chains from one sample in a study of blood T cell repertoires in COVID-19. Clones were sequenced by immunoSEQ multiplex PCR, and TCRdb holds only the in-frame ones, with some missing. The data show 90,000 to 110,000 clones, roughly 80% seen once. The material sequenced was peripheral blood. The receptors stem from a woman aged 80 or over with acute or convalescent COVID-19. Each CDR3 is given with its conserved first and last residue. Fields, in order: clone size, V gene, D gene, J gene, CDR3 DNA, CDR3 protein. D genes are given only for firm matches. Not all rows give a size; the values are once, few, many and, for expanded clones, a class.

clone size: NA; V gene: TRBV7-9; D gene: TRBD1; J gene: TRBJ1-3; CDR3 DNA: TGTGCCAGCAGCTTAGATGACAGGGGCCGGACTGGAAACACCATATATTTT; CDR3 protein: CASSLDDRGRTGNTIYF
clone size: NA; V gene: TRBV5-1; D gene: NA; J gene: TRBJ2-3; CDR3 DNA: TGCGCCAGCACCTTCAATTCGCGGGCAGATACGCAGTATTTT; CDR3 protein: CASTFNSRADTQYF
clone size: NA; V gene: TRBV27; D gene: NA; J gene: TRBJ2-7; CDR3 DNA: TGTGCCAGCAGCGACGGGTACGAGCAGTACTTC; CDR3 protein: CASSDGYEQYF
clone size: NA; V gene: TRBV7-2; D gene: NA; J gene: TRBJ1-1; CDR3 DNA: TGTGCCAGCAGCTTTAAGGGGCTGGGCACTGAAGCTTTCTTT; CDR3 protein: CASSFKGLGTEAFF
clone size: once; V gene: TRBV19; D gene: NA; J gene: TRBJ1-1; CDR3 DNA: TGTGCCAGTAGTATGGGAGGTTTGGGAACTGAAGCTTTCTTT; CDR3 protein: CASSMGGLGTEAFF
clone size: NA; V gene: TRBV10-3; D gene: TRBD2; J gene: TRBJ2-1; CDR3 DNA: TGTGCCATCAGTGGTCCCGGGACTAGACTCAATGAGCAGTTCTTC; CDR3 protein: CAISGPGTRLNEQFF
clone size: NA; V gene: TRBV29-1; D gene: NA; J gene: TRBJ1-4; CDR3 DNA: TGCAGCGTATTAGACAGAACAACTAATGAAAAACTGTTTTTT; CDR3 protein: CSVLDRTTNEKLFF
clone size: many; V gene: TRBV28; D gene: TRBD1; J gene: TRBJ1-1; CDR3 DNA: TGTGCCAGCAGTTTAAACAGGGGGCGGTGGGCTTTCTTT; CDR3 protein: CASSLNRGRWAFF
clone size: NA; V gene: TRBV28; D gene: NA; J gene: TRBJ1-2; CDR3 DNA: TGTGCCAGCAGTTCCCAGGGTATAGATGGCTACACCTTC; CDR3 protein: CASSSQGIDGYTF
clone size: NA; V gene: TRBV19; D gene: NA; J gene: TRBJ2-2; CDR3 DNA: TGTGCCAGTAATCCCCGGGTAGTGGGTCGGGAGCTGTTTTTT; CDR3 protein: CASNPRVVGRELFF
clone size: NA; V gene: TRBV27; D gene: TRBD1; J gene: TRBJ1-1; CDR3 DNA: TGTGCCAGCAGTCCGGGACAGGGGCAAACTGAAGCTTTCTTT; CDR3 protein: CASSPGQGQTEAFF
clone size: NA; V gene: TRBV11-3; D gene: NA; J gene: TRBJ1-1; CDR3 DNA: TGTGCCAGCAGCTTAAAACGGGAATCGAAAGGTATCTTT; CDR3 protein: CASSLKRESKGIF
clone size: NA; V gene: TRBV3-1/TRBV3-2; D gene: NA; J gene: TRBJ1-2; CDR3 DNA: TGTGCCAGCAGCCAAGCCAGGGTCTATGGCTACACCTTC; CDR3 protein: CASSQARVYGYTF
clone size: NA; V gene: TRBV5-6; D gene: TRBD2; J gene: TRBJ2-1; CDR3 DNA: TGTGCCAGCAGCTTGGAGGCGCTAGCGGGTTACAATGAGCAGTTCTTC; CDR3 protein: CASSLEALAGYNEQFF
clone size: NA; V gene: TRBV1; D gene: NA; J gene: TRBJ2-1; CDR3 DNA: TGCACCAGCAGCCGTTTTCCGGGACTAGTACACAATGAGCAGTTCTTC; CDR3 protein: CTSSRFPGLVHNEQFF
clone size: NA; V gene: TRBV5-4; D gene: NA; J gene: TRBJ2-1; CDR3 DNA: TGTGCCAGCAGTCTAAGCAACAGGGAGCAGTTCTTC; CDR3 protein: CASSLSNREQFF
clone size: NA; V gene: TRBV12-5; D gene: NA; J gene: TRBJ2-1; CDR3 DNA: TGTGCTAGTGGTTTGGGGGCTCGGATCGGTTTCGGAGGGTCCTACAATGAGCAGTTCTTC; CDR3 protein: CASGLGARIGFGGSYNEQFF
clone size: few; V gene: TRBV5-1; D gene: TRBD2; J gene: TRBJ2-2; CDR3 DNA: TGCGCCAGCAGCCTCAAAGGTAGCGGGTTCACCGGGGAGCTGTTTTTT; CDR3 protein: CASSLKGSGFTGELFF
clone size: NA; V gene: TRBV5-1; D gene: TRBD2; J gene: TRBJ2-5; CDR3 DNA: TGCGCCAGCAGCTTGAGGTTACAGCGGGGCCAAGAGACCCAGTACTTC; CDR3 protein: CASSLRLQRGQETQYF
clone size: NA; V gene: TRBV11-3; D gene: NA; J gene: TRBJ1-1; CDR3 DNA: TGTGCCAGCAGCTTTGGGGCCCCAGAAGCTTTCTTT; CDR3 protein: CASSFGAPEAFF
clone size: few; V gene: TRBV11-2; D gene: TRBD1; J gene: TRBJ1-2; CDR3 DNA: TGTGCCAGCAGCGGGGACAGGGAGGGGTATGGCTACACCTTC; CDR3 protein: CASSGDREGYGYTF
clone size: once; V gene: TRBV10-3; D gene: TRBD2; J gene: TRBJ2-1; CDR3 DNA: TGTGCCATCAGTGAGCCCCAAAGCGGGAAGGTCGGTGAGCAGTTCTTC; CDR3 protein: CAISEPQSGKVGEQFF
clone size: NA; V gene: TRBV7-9; D gene: NA; J gene: TRBJ2-1; CDR3 DNA: TGTGCCAGCAGCCTGCAGGGATCGGATAGCAATGAGCAGTTCTTC; CDR3 protein: CASSLQGSDSNEQFF
clone size: few; V gene: TRBV3-1/TRBV3-2; D gene: TRBD2; J gene: TRBJ2-3; CDR3 DNA: TGTGCCAGCAGCCAAGGACTAGCCACAGATACGCAGTATTTT; CDR3 protein: CASSQGLATDTQYF
clone size: NA; V gene: TRBV27; D gene: TRBD1; J gene: TRBJ2-1; CDR3 DNA: TGTGCCAGCAGCCCCTTGGGGACAGGCTCCTACAATGAGCAGTTCTTC; CDR3 protein: CASSPLGTGSYNEQFF
clone size: NA; V gene: TRBV5-8; D gene: NA; J gene: TRBJ2-1; CDR3 DNA: TGTGCCAGCTACGGGGGAGGTGAGCAGTTCTTC; CDR3 protein: CASYGGGEQFF
clone size: NA; V gene: TRBV7-2; D gene: NA; J gene: TRBJ2-5; CDR3 DNA: TGTGCCAGCAGATCATCTAGCTGGGTTCAAGAGACCCAGTACTTC; CDR3 protein: CASRSSSWVQETQYF
clone size: NA; V gene: TRBV5-5; D gene: NA; J gene: TRBJ2-7; CDR3 DNA: TGTGCCAGCAGCTTGCTTTCCGGTACCTACGAGCAGTACTTC; CDR3 protein: CASSLLSGTYEQYF
clone size: NA; V gene: TRBV10-3; D gene: NA; J gene: TRBJ1-1; CDR3 DNA: TGTGCCATCAGGCTGACGGCGGAGAACACTGAAGCTTTCTTT; CDR3 protein: CAIRLTAENTEAFF
clone size: NA; V gene: TRBV2; D gene: TRBD2; J gene: TRBJ2-7; CDR3 DNA: TGTGCCAGCAGCACTGGACTAGCGCCTTACGAGCAGTACTTC; CDR3 protein: CASSTGLAPYEQYF